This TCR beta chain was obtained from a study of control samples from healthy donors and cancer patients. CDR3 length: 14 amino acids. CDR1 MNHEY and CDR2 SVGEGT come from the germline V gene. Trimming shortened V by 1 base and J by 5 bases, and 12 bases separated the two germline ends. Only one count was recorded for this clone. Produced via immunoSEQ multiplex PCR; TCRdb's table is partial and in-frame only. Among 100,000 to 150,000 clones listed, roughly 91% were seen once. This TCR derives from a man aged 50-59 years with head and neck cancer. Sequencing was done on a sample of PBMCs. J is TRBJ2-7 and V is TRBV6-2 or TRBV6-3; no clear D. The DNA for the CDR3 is TGTGCCAGCAGTTACTATCCAAGCCAGGACGAGCAGTACTTC. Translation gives CASSYYPSQDEQYF.